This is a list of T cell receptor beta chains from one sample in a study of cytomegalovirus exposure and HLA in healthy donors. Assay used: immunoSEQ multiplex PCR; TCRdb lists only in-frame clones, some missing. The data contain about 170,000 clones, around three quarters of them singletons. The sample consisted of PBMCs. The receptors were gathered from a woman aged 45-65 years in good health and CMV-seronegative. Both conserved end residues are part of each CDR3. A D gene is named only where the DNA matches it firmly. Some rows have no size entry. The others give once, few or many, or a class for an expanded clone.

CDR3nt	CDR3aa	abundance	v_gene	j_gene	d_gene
TGTGCAAGTCGCTTAATTTCGAGGGGACAGGCCGGACTCTCTGGGGCCAACGTCCTGACTTTC	CASRLISRGQAGLSGANVLTF	NA	TRBV12-2	TRBJ2-6	NA
TGTGCCAGCAGCCGCCGGGCAGGGGACACTGAAGCTTTCTTT	CASSRRAGDTEAFF	NA	TRBV7-2	TRBJ1-1	NA
TGCGCCAGCAGCCAGCGGGACGGCTGGGGAGAGACCCAGTACTTC	CASSQRDGWGETQYF	NA	TRBV4-1	TRBJ2-5	NA
TGTTCCAGCAGCTTATCCCGGACAGGGTGGGGGGAAGCTTTCTTT	CSSSLSRTGWGEAFF	NA	TRBV7-9	TRBJ1-1	TRBD1
TGTGCCAGCTCACCAACGAACAGGGCATCCGGGGCCAACGTCCTGACTTTC	CASSPTNRASGANVLTF	few	TRBV18	TRBJ2-6	NA
TGTGCCAGCAGCCCCGACAATAGCAATCAGCCCCAGCATTTT	CASSPDNSNQPQHF	NA	TRBV11-2	TRBJ1-5	NA
TGCGCCAGTTCCCGACACGGGGATCAAGAGCAGTACTTC	CASSRHGDQEQYF	NA	TRBV4-3	TRBJ2-7	NA
TGTGCCAGCAGCTTAGAAGCCGCGGTCTATGGCTACACCTTC	CASSLEAAVYGYTF	NA	TRBV11-2	TRBJ1-2	NA
TGTGCCAGCACCCCCGGCTACGAGCAGTACTTC	CASTPGYEQYF	NA	TRBV2	TRBJ2-7	NA
TGTGCCACGGGGCGGGAGTCCGCCAAAAACATTCAGTACTTC	CATGRESAKNIQYF	NA	TRBV6-6	TRBJ2-4	TRBD2
TGTGCCAGCAGCCCTCCGGGGGGGGGCTATGGCTACACCTTC	CASSPPGGGYGYTF	NA	TRBV27	TRBJ1-2	NA
TGTGCCAGCAGTTTACAGGGGGCAGCGAACACCGGGGAGCTGTTTTTT	CASSLQGAANTGELFF	NA	TRBV5-6	TRBJ2-2	TRBD1
TGTGCCAGCAGTGAAGCGACAAGGTTTGGTATTGGGCAGTTCTTC	CASSEATRFGIGQFF	NA	TRBV2	TRBJ2-1	NA
TGCAGCATACCCCAGTCGTACCAAGAGACCCAGTACTTC	CSIPQSYQETQYF	NA	TRBV29-1	TRBJ2-5	NA
TGTGCCAGCAGCTCCCTCCGGGGGGGCTCCTACAATGAGCAGTTCTTC	CASSSLRGGSYNEQFF	NA	TRBV7-9	TRBJ2-1	TRBD2
TGTGCCAGCAGCCGGACAGGGCCGGGGACCCAGTACTTC	CASSRTGPGTQYF	few	TRBV7-2	TRBJ2-5	TRBD1
TGCGCCAGCAGCCCCGAGGCGGGGCAGCCCCAGCATTTT	CASSPEAGQPQHF	few	TRBV5-1	TRBJ1-5	NA